A single sample is the source of the 24 T cell receptor beta chains below, sequenced in a study of blood T cell repertoires in COVID-19. Clones were read by immunoSEQ multiplex PCR, and TCRdb kept only the in-frame ones, dropping some. The sample has some 140,000 clones, over 60% seen once. Sample: peripheral blood. These receptors were taken from a man aged 80 or over with acute or convalescent COVID-19.

This rearrangement joins TRBV27 to TRBJ2-5; TRBD2 agrees at 12 bases. This CDR3 spans 17 amino acids. Germline V gene data show CDR1 as MNHEY and CDR2 as SMNVEV (reference sequence). V lost 4 bases and J lost 0; bases outside the gene matches: 6. The CDR3 sequence: CASSWSSGGAYQETQYF. Here the CDR3 DNA reads TGTGCCAGCAGTTGGTCTAGCGGGGGGGCCTACCAAGAGACCCAGTACTTC.

CDR3 coding DNA: TGTGCCAGCAGTTACTCGCGAACTAATGAAAAACTGTTTTTT. Its protein product is CASSYSRTNEKLFF. The chain couples TRBV6-5 to TRBJ1-4; D is unclear. The length of the CDR3 is 14 residues. Germline V gives CDR1 MNHEY, CDR2 SVGAGI. The V end lost 0 bases, the J end lost 1 base, and 3 bases lay between the germline ends.

This rearrangement joins TRBV5-4 to TRBJ1-4, with D possibly matching TRBD1 (5 bases). Per germline, CDR1 SGHNT and CDR2 YYREEE (reference sequence). V was shortened by 4 bases and J by 4 bases, with 11 bases between the two germline ends. CDR3 size: 14 residues. The CDR3 is CASSAQGRNEKLFF. For the CDR3, the DNA is TGTGCCAGCAGCGCGCAGGGCCGTAATGAAAAACTGTTTTTT.

The V gene is TRBV5-1, the J gene TRBJ2-3; TRBD1 might be the D (7 bases). CDR3 length: 15 residues. Trimming removed 4 bases at V and 0 bases at J, with 12 bases between. The V gene's germline CDR1 is SGHRS and CDR2 YFSETQ. In nucleotides, the CDR3 is TGCGCCAGCAGCCTTCAGGGGGGTAGCACAGATACGCAGTATTTT. Its protein product is CASSLQGGSTDTQYF.

V is TRBV12-5 and J is TRBJ1-3; TRBD1 might be the D (5 bases). The CDR3 has 14 residues. Germline V gene lookup returns CDR1 LGHNT and CDR2 FRNRAP. V shed 7 bases and J shed 4 bases, with 14 bases lying between them. The CDR3 bases are TGTGCTAGTGCCTCAGGGAATGGGGGAAACACCATATATTTT. This translates into CASASGNGGNTIYF.

This clone was seen a handful of times. The CDR3 DNA sequence: TGCGCCAGCAGTGTGGGAGTGGATAGCAATCAGCCCCAGCATTTT. It encodes CASSVGVDSNQPQHF. J is TRBJ1-5 and V is TRBV5-1, with D hard to call. The CDR3 is 15 amino acids. Germline values: CDR1 SGHRS, CDR2 YFSETQ. Trimming stripped 5 bases from V and 0 bases from J, with 12 bases between. The full variable domain, with the rest looked up from reference TRBV5-1 and TRBJ1-5, is KAGVTQTPRYLIKTRGQQVTLSCSPISGHRSVSWYQQTPGQGLQFLFEYFSETQRNKGNFPGRFSGRQFSNSRSEMNVSTLELGDSALYLCASSVGVDSNQPQHFGDGTRLSIL.

V and J are TRBV29-1 and TRBJ2-5, with 8 bases fitting TRBD1. CDR3 length: 15 amino acids. Germline CDR1 and CDR2: SQVTM and ANQGSEA. V lost 3 bases to trimming and J lost 5 bases; unmatched junction nucleotides: 11. CDR3 bases: TGCAGCGTTGATCTTATCGGGACAGGAGGGGAGACCCAGTACTTC. Amino acids: CSVDLIGTGGETQYF.

The chain carries TRBV4-3 and TRBJ1-4, with a possible D match to TRBD1 (5 bases). The CDR3 is 13 amino acids. Germline loops: CDR1 LGHNA, CDR2 YSLEER. V lost 4 bases and J 8 bases, leaving 11 bases between the germline ends. In DNA, the CDR3 is TGCGCCAGCAGCCCCCAGGGCGGCGAAAAACTGTTTTTT. It encodes CASSPQGGEKLFF.

The V and J genes are TRBV10-2 and TRBJ2-1; perhaps TRBD1 as D (6 bases). The length of the CDR3 is 16 residues. The V gene lost 7 bases and the J gene lost 3 bases, with 19 bases spanning the gap. CDR1 WSHSY and CDR2 SAAADI come from the germline V gene. This CDR3 reads CASKEDWDKYYNEQFF. DNA of the CDR3: TGCGCCAGCAAGGAAGACTGGGACAAATACTACAATGAGCAGTTCTTC.

This clone has more than one count but fewer than ten. The rearrangement uses TRBV19 and TRBJ2-3, with 9 nucleotides matching TRBD1. The CDR3 length is 15 residues. Germline CDR1 reads LNHDA; CDR2 reads SQIVND (reference sequence). V shed 5 bases, J shed 5 bases, and the junction held 8 bases outside the gene matches. CDR3 protein: CASSPNRGLRDTQYF. The DNA of the CDR3 is TGTGCCAGTAGTCCTAACAGGGGGCTAAGAGATACGCAGTATTTT.

The V and J genes are TRBV4-3 and TRBJ2-1; 11 bases are a match to TRBD1. The CDR3 is 15 amino acids. Germline CDR1 is LGHNA and CDR2 is YSLEER. With 4 bases clipped from V and 8 bases from J, the junction kept 7 bases outside the gene matches. The CDR3 nucleotides read TGCGCCAGCAGCCCCCGGACAGGGGGCCTCGATGAGCAGTTCTTC. Its protein product is CASSPRTGGLDEQFF.

The rearrangement joins TRBV28 to TRBJ1-1, with D unclear. Germline V gene lookup returns CDR1 MDHEN and CDR2 SYDVKM. The V and J ends lost 3 bases and 7 bases respectively, with 12 bases between them. The CDR3 totals 13 residues. CDR3 protein: CASSFLLGGEAFF. The CDR3 DNA sequence: TGTGCCAGCAGTTTTCTTTTAGGAGGTGAAGCTTTCTTT. Together with reference TRBV28 and TRBJ1-1, the CDR3 gives the full variable domain: DVKVTQSSRYLVKRTGEKVFLECVQDMDHENMFWYRQDPGLGLRLIYFSYDVKMKEKGDIPEGYSVSREKKERFSLILESASTNQTSMYLCASSFLLGGEAFFGQGTRLTVV.

The chain is built from TRBV15 and TRBJ2-5; the D is unclear. The germline gives CDR1 LNHNV, CDR2 YYDKDF (reference sequence). V was pared by 3 bases and J by 7 bases, with 9 bases between. The CDR3 contains 12 residues. In DNA form, the CDR3 reads TGTGCCACCAGCAGGCTAGACGGGACCCAGTACTTC. Protein: CATSRLDGTQYF. Full variable domain (outside the CDR3, taken from reference TRBV15 and TRBJ2-5): DAMVIQNPRYQVTQFGKPVTLSCSQTLNHNVMYWYQQKSSQAPKLLFHYYDKDFNNEADTPDNFQSRRPNTSFCFLDIRSPGLGDTAMYLCATSRLDGTQYFGPGTRLLVL.

This chain connects TRBV7-8 to TRBJ2-7; D may be TRBD1 (6 bases). There are 13 residues in the CDR3. The germline V gene encodes CDR1 SGHVS and CDR2 FQNEAQ. V dropped 3 bases and J dropped 7 bases, with 13 bases sitting between them. CDR3: CASSLVQTGEQYV. CDR3 nucleotide sequence: TGTGCCAGCAGCTTGGTTCAAACAGGGGAGCAGTACGTC.

This sequence joins TRBV14 and TRBJ2-5; D is possibly TRBD2 (6 bases). The CDR3 is made up of 13 amino acids. V gave up 4 bases and J gave up 4 bases, with 10 bases separating them. From germline, CDR1 is SGHDN and CDR2 FVKESK. The CDR3 DNA reads as TGTGCCAGCAGCCCTAGGGGAGGAGAGACCCAGTACTTC. Translating it yields CASSPRGGETQYF. Using reference TRBV14 and TRBJ2-5 for the parts outside the CDR3, the full variable domain is EAGVTQFPSHSVIEKGQTVTLRCDPISGHDNLYWYRRVMGKEIKFLLHFVKESKQDESGMPNNRFLAERTGGTYSTLKVQPAELEDSGVYFCASSPRGGETQYFGPGTRLLVL.

This clone was recorded many times. V usage is TRBV19 and J usage is TRBJ1-5, with TRBD1 matching 12 bases. The CDR3 length is 17 residues. V was clipped by 3 bases and J by 5 bases; unmatched bases: 8. Germline values: CDR1 LNHDA, CDR2 SQIVND (reference sequence). Here the CDR3 reads CASSIGTGGIEDQPQHF. CDR3 sequence (DNA): TGTGCCAGTAGTATTGGGACAGGGGGCATTGAAGATCAGCCCCAGCATTTT.

The chain recombines TRBV10-3 with TRBJ1-6; D is uncertain. Between the trimmed V and J ends, which lost 5 bases and 6 bases, there was a span of 14 bases. The germline V gene encodes CDR1 ENHRY and CDR2 SYGVKD. The CDR3 is 15 residues long. CDR3 bases: TGTGCCATCAGTAGTGGAGGGTGGGGTAATTCACCCCTCCACTTT. Translated, it gives CAISSGGWGNSPLHF.

This clone was seen just once. The chain joins TRBV28 to TRBJ1-1, with a tentative D call TRBD1 (6 bases). Germline-derived CDR1 and CDR2 are MDHEN and SYDVKM. Trimming took off 3 bases at V and 4 bases at J, with 12 bases between the two ends. This CDR3 spans 14 amino acids. The CDR3 nucleotides read TGTGCCAGCAGTTTCCAGGGGCAGGGCACTGAAGCTTTCTTT. Protein sequence: CASSFQGQGTEAFF.

The chain joins TRBV6-2 or TRBV6-3 to TRBJ1-5; the match to TRBD1 covers 7 bases. J was trimmed by 5 bases and V by 4 bases; bases with no gene match: 11. The CDR3 runs to 16 residues. From germline, CDR1 is MNHEY and CDR2 SVGEGT. CDR3 sequence: CASSSVSRGPYQPQHF. Here the CDR3 DNA reads TGTGCCAGCAGTTCCGTATCAAGGGGGCCGTATCAGCCCCAGCATTTT.

V is TRBV5-4 and J is TRBJ1-6, with 9 positions matching TRBD1. Germline-derived CDR1 and CDR2 are SGHNT and YYREEE (reference sequence). Trimming took 4 bases from V and 5 from J; bases not matched to a gene: 4. The CDR3 sequence is 15 residues long. The chain's CDR3 is CASSRRTGDNSPLHF. The DNA of the CDR3 is TGTGCCAGCAGCCGAAGGACAGGGGATAATTCACCCCTCCACTTT.

The gene calls are TRBV7-2 and TRBJ2-7; the D is unclear. The CDR3 is 13 amino acids. V lost 2 bases and J lost 4, with 9 bases in between. CDR1 is SGHTA, CDR2 FQGNSA, per germline. The CDR3 region is CASSLPATYEQYF. The CDR3 coding sequence is TGTGCCAGCAGCTTACCCGCTACGTACGAGCAGTACTTC. The full variable domain, rest sourced from reference TRBV7-2 and TRBJ2-7, is GAGVSQSPSNKVTEKGKDVELRCDPISGHTALYWYRQSLGQGLEFLIYFQGNSAPDKSGLPSDRFSAERTGGSVSTLTIQRTQQEDSAVYLCASSLPATYEQYFGPGTRLTVT.

The chain combines TRBV19 with TRBJ2-5; maybe TRBD1 (6 bases). The CDR3 is 13 residues long. The ends were cut back, 6 bases at V and 4 bases at J, with 12 bases in the middle. Germline lookup yields CDR1 LNHDA and CDR2 SQIVND (reference sequence). The CDR3 nucleotides are TGTGCCAGTAGAGGCAGGGGTGGAGAGACCCAGTACTTC. Its protein product is CASRGRGGETQYF.

The chain combines TRBV5-5 with TRBJ1-5, with a weak D call TRBD1 (5 bases). The CDR3 covers 13 residues. Germline CDR1 SGHKS, CDR2 YYEKEE (reference sequence). V gave up 2 bases and J gave up 5 bases, with 8 bases separating them. In DNA, the CDR3 is TGTGCCAGCAGCTTCAGGGATGATCAGCCCCAGCATTTT. This translates into CASSFRDDQPQHF.

The chain recombines TRBV11-2 with TRBJ2-5; 15 nucleotides line up with TRBD2. This CDR3 comprises 17 residues. Losses at the gene ends were 5 bases for V and 5 bases for J; bases not matched to a gene: 9. Germline CDR1 reads SGHAT; CDR2 reads FQNNGV. The CDR3 sequence is CASSVWTSGGELETQYF. The CDR3 bases are TGTGCCAGCAGCGTCTGGACTAGCGGGGGGGAATTGGAGACCCAGTACTTC. The full variable domain, with the rest looked up from reference TRBV11-2 and TRBJ2-5, is EAGVAQSPRYKIIEKRQSVAFWCNPISGHATLYWYQQILGQGPKLLIQFQNNGVVDDSQLPKDRFSAERLKGVDSTLKIQPAKLEDSAVYLCASSVWTSGGELETQYFGPGTRLLVL.